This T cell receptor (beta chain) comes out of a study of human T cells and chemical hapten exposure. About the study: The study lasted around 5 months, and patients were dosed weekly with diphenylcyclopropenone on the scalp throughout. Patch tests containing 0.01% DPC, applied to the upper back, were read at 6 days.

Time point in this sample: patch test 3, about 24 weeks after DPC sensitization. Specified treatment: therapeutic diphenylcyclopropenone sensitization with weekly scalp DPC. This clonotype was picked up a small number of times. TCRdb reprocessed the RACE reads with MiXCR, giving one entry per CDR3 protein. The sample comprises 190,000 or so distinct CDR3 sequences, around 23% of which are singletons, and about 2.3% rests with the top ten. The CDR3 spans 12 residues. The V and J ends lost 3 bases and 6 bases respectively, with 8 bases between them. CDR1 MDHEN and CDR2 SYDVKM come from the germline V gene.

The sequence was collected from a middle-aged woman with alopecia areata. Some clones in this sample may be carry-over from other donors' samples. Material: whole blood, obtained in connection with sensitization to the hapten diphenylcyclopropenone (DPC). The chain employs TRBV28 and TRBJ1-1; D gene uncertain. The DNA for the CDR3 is TGTGCCAGCAGTTTCCGCATACCTGAAGCTTTCTTT. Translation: CASSFRIPEAFF.